This TCR beta chain was recorded in a study of technical replicates of blood from a few donors. Profiled with immunoSEQ multiplex PCR; TCRdb holds only in-frame clones, not every one. The sample shows around 80,000 clones, just under 95% of them seen only once. V was shortened by 1 base and J by 1 base, with 10 bases between the two germline ends. Looked up from germline, CDR1 is MNHEY and CDR2 is SVGAGI. The CDR3 spans 15 residues. The sequence was obtained from a human donor in good health. Sequenced sample: T cells isolated from PBMCs. The chain carries TRBV6-5 and TRBJ2-5; tentatively, D is TRBD1 (5 bases). The chain's CDR3 is CASSYLTELQETQYF. For the CDR3, the DNA is TGTGCCAGCAGTTACTTGACAGAGCTCCAAGAGACCCAGTACTTC.